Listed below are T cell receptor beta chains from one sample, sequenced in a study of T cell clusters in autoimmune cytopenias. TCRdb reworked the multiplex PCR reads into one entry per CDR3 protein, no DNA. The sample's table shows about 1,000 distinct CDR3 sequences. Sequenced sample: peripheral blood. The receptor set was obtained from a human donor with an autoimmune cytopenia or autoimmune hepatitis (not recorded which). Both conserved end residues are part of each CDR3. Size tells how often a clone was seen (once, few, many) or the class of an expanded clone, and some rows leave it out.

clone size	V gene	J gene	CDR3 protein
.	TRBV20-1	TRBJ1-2	CSAVGTGGSNYGYTF
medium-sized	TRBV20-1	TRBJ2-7	CSAREMKTGRNYEQYF
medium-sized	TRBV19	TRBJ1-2	CASIGTGGSYGYTF
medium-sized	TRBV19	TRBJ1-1	CASSLRDRADFEAFF
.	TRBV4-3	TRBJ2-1	CASSQVIYNEQFF
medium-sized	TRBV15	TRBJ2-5	CATSPERGGRETQYF
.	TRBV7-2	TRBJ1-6	CASSLKREVPLHF
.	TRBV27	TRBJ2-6	CASSPTGQSAPGANVLTF
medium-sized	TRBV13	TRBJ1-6	CASSFRASKGPPLHF
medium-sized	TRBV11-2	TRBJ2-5	CASSYLGRGEETQYF
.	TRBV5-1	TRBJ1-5	CASSLDSGGNQPQHF
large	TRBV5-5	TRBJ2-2	CASSHGLAGGPYTGELFF
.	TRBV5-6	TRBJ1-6	CASSPGTGGFYNSPLHF
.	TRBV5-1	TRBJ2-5	CASSPTSGGSETQYF
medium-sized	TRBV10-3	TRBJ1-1	CASGQGATEAFF
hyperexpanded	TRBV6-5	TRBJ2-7	CAISPGLLGEQYF
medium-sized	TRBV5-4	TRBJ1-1	CASSVKRTFNTEAFF
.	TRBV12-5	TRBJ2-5	CASGLGLAGGVYQETQYF
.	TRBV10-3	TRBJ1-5	CAISESKGGGEPQHF
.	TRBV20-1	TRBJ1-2	CSARHRGRYYGYTF
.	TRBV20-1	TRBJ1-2	CSARDRPGPYGYTF
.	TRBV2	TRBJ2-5	CASSEDFSAGTQYF
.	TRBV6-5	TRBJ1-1	CASRASQNTEAFF
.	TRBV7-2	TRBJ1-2	CASSLRERPREYGYTF
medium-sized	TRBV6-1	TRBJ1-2	CASSEKGAIANYGYTF
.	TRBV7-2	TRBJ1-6	CASSKPVKDSPLHF
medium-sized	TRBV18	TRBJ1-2	CASSSDWDSYGYTF
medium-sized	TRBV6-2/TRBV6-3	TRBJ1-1	CASSPQGQGYEDGLNTEAFF
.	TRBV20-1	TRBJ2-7	CSASLSGWGDEQYF
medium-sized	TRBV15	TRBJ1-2	CATSRDRYYGYTF
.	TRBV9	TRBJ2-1	CASSVSLLAGGSGQFF
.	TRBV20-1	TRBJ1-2	CSAREWAGVHGYTF
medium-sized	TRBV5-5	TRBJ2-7	CASTIGQGAYEQYF
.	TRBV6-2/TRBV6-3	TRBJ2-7	CASTGVLAPYEQYF
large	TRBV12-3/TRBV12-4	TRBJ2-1	CASSRPGQGINEQFF
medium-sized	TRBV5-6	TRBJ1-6	CASSPGDSGAYNSPLHF
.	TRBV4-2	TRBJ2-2	CASSQGANTGELFF
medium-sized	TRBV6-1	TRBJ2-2	CASSARDRGTNGELFF
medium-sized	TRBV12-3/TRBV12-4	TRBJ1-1	CASSLGGRTEAFF
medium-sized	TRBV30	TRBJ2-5	CAWSTQETQYF
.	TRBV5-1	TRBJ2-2	CASSSYSGENTGELFF
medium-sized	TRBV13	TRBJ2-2	CASSQGSGELFF
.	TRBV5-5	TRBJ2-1	CASSAGIASSYNEQFF
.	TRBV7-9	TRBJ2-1	CASSPGTRAGNEQFF
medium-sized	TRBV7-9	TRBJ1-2	CASSTKGRGDYGYTF
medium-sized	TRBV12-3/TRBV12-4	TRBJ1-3	CASSLLTVRAIYF
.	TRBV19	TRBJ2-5	CASSMTSGGETQYF
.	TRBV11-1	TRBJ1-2	CASSSLTGQATYGYTF
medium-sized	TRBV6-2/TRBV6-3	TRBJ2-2	CASSSFRGTTGELFF
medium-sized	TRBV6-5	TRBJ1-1	CASARGNTEAFF
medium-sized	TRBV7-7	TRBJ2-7	CASSQGLAGEQYF
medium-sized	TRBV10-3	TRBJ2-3	CATGTSGATDTQYF
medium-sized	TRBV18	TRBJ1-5	CASSPSNSNQPQHF